A single TCR beta chain is shown here with its context. As yet, its antigen is unknown. Since a much larger clone is just one base distant, this may be a read error. It is likely a read error, because the conserved phenylalanine at the end of the CDR3 is missing. Preparing the TCRbeta library involved the use of unique molecular identifiers. In TCRdb, the PCR reads were re-called with MiXCR into one record per CDR3 protein. This table has about 100,000 distinct CDR3 sequences, around 6% appearing once. The sample is drawn from a study of T-cell reconstitution after alpha-beta-depleted transplantation in children. Overall study findings and caveats: Surviving recipient T cells and thymic progenitors produced the high day-60 TCRbeta diversity seen in some patients. Among T cells one year after transplant, newly produced cells accounted for most counts and diversity. Reportedly, roughly two months post-transplant, alpha-beta T cells arose from several hundred expanded graft clones.

This TCR was recovered from a female patient aged 2-9 years who had a stem cell transplant for Fanconi anemia, so the T cells may come from the graft donor. Source: PBMCs, mostly from graft donor cells, taken 60 days after TCRalphabeta/CD19-depleted stem cell transplant.

The CDR3 DNA reads as TGCAGTGCTAGAGATGACAGGAGCCCTGAAGCTTTCTTA. This codes for CSARDDRSPEAFL. The chain recombines TRBV20-1 with TRBJ1-1; possible D gene TRBD1, 6 bases. This CDR3 comprises 13 residues. Trimming left V 0 bases short and J 6 bases short, with 11 bases between. Germline CDR1 is DFQATT and CDR2 is SNEGSKA (reference sequence).